A single T cell receptor (beta chain) is shown here with its context. Authors' analysis steps: Nucleated cell number was recorded as an estimate derived from reference gene primer amplification. Repertoires were generated with immunoSEQ multiplex PCR, while TCRdb's copy carries only in-frame clones and drops some. The V and J calls and clone size come from that table; D and trimming were worked out from the DNA. The sample includes around 60,000 clones, 85% to 90% of them seen just once. In Seattle, patients joined the study during active infection and were tracked longitudinally. This record comes from a study of blood T cell repertoires in COVID-19. Study as a whole: Samples representing acute and convalescent COVID-19 were sourced from the United States, Italy and Spain. T cells, B-cell-depleted T cells, or PBMCs supplied cDNA or gDNA.

The CDR3 has 16 residues. Germline V gene sequence: CDR1 SGHVS, CDR2 FQNEAQ. V lost 4 bases, J lost 5 bases, and 6 bases stayed unmatched. The V and J genes are TRBV7-8 and TRBJ2-2, with TRBD2 identical over 11 bases. Sequencing used peripheral blood. The TCR was taken from a woman in her sixties or seventies with COVID-19, enrolled during active disease. The CDR3: CASSWLAGGGTGELFF. As DNA, the CDR3 is TGTGCCAGCAGCTGGCTAGCGGGAGGAGGAACCGGGGAGCTGTTTTTT.